This TCR beta chain came from a study of blood T cell repertoires in COVID-19 (dated by TCRdb to the early 2020s). With regard to the full study: Samples from collaborators originated in the United States, Italy and Spain and spanned both the acute and convalescent phases of COVID-19. The material from the prospective study consisted of cDNA or gDNA derived from T cells, B-cell-depleted T cells, or PBMCs. The dataset comprised deeply sampled blood TCRbeta repertoires from subjects exposed to, actively infected with, or recovered from COVID-19. The repertoires were released in a freely available public database intended as a resource for research on the immune response to SARS-CoV-2. The samples were drawn from the first 160 participants of the ongoing ImmuneRACE study and from under 1,500 subjects provided by 6 global collaborators. Nearly every sample came with metadata listing a de-identified subject ID, COVID-19 status, age in years and sex. HLA class I and class II types, where available, came from metadata supplied by the sample provider rather than from assay-based typing.

Participants in the prospective study were aged about 18 to 95 years, lived in more than 20 United States geographic areas, and enrolled through a virtual design. To assign participants to cohorts, the prospective study relied on clinical history that participants themselves reported in a screening survey and a study questionnaire. Recovered participants in ImmuneRACE Cohort 3 were defined as having two consecutive negative NP/OP PCR tests, clearance from a healthcare professional, or resolution of symptoms. Each participant in the prospective study had whole blood, serum and a nasopharyngeal or oropharyngeal swab collected by mobile phlebotomists. Over an approximately two-month period, participants in the prospective study had the option of providing additional blood draws and questionnaires. Before DNA extraction, prospective study blood samples were shipped either frozen or at room temperature.

Inclusive of the bounding cysteine and phenylalanine, the CDR3 is 15 residues long. The DNA shown is the 45-base CDR3, in frame from base 1. V lost 0 bases and J lost 3 bases, and the count of bases not matched to a germline gene is 2. The germline V gene encodes CDR1 MNHEY and CDR2 SVGEGT. Beyond this particular receptor, the publication reports: The quantity of clinical and demographic metadata differed by source and by participant and was supplied without curation.

On this clone: No antigen is known for it. Nothing much larger sits one base from this clone, and base qualities are not available.

TCRbeta CDR3 regions were amplified from genomic DNA by means of the immunoSEQ Assay, a bias-controlled multiplex PCR. For the original study's pipeline: Nucleated cell counts per sample were estimated from amplification of reference gene primers within the assay. To quantify the absolute abundance of each unique TCRbeta CDR3 rearrangement, sequence reads were collapsed and filtered. For each sample, productive Simpson clonality was calculated by taking the square root of Simpson's diversity index across productive rearrangements. TCRdb obtained this table from immuneACCESS and retained in-frame rearrangements with V and J assigned. These tables miss some clones; where compared with another copy, unresolved V genes account for less than half of the shortfall, and the remainder is unexplained. From that table come the V and J calls and clone size; the DNA was used to work out D and trimming. Within this sample are more than 250,000 clones, with around 90% of them counted one time only. The ten largest clones represent around 5.8% of the sample.

This clonotype was sampled from a woman aged 40-49 years who had recovered from COVID-19. Sequencing was done on a sample of PBMCs or T cells enriched from blood (not recorded which). The chain employs TRBV6-2 or TRBV6-3 and TRBJ2-7, with 10 junctional bases fitting TRBD2. The DNA sequence is TGTGCCAGCAGTTACTCTTCTAGCGGGAGCTACGAGCAGTACTTC. It is translated as CASSYSSSGSYEQYF.